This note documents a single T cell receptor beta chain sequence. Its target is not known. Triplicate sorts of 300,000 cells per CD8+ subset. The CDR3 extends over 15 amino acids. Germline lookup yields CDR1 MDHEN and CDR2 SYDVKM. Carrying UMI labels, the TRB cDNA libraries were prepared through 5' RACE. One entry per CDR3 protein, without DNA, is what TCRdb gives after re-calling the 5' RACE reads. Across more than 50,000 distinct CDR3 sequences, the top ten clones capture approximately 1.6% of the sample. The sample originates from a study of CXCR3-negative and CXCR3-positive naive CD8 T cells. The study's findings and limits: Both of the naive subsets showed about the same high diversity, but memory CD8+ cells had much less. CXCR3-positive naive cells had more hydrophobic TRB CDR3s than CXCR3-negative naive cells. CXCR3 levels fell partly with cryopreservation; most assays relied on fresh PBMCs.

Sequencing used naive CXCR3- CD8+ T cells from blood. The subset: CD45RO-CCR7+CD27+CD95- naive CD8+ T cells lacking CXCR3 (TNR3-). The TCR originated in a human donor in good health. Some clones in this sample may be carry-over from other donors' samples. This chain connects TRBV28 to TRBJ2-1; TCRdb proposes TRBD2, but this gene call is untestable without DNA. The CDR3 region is CASSYGLAGGIEQFF. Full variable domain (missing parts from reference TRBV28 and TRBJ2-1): DVKVTQSSRYLVKRTGEKVFLECVQDMDHENMFWYRQDPGLGLRLIYFSYDVKMKEKGDIPEGYSVSREKKERFSLILESASTNQTSMYLCASSYGLAGGIEQFFGPGTRLTVL.